This paragraph reports one T cell receptor beta chain. This specimen belongs to a study of blood T cell repertoires in COVID-19. Study members were between about 18 and 95 years old and lived in some 26 US regions. Measured with immunoSEQ multiplex PCR; TCRdb has only the in-frame clones, and not every one. The sample includes roughly 290,000 clones, around 91% of them seen just once. The sequence was obtained from a woman younger than 30 with acute COVID-19. Source material: PBMCs or T cells enriched from blood (not recorded which).

The CDR3 loop is CASRKPEGRNTEAFF. Here the CDR3 DNA reads TGTGCCAGCAGGAAACCGGAAGGGAGGAACACTGAAGCTTTCTTT. The genes are TRBV6-5 and TRBJ1-1; D call uncertain. The CDR3 covers 15 residues. The germline V gene has CDR1 MNHEY and CDR2 SVGAGI. V was shortened by 6 bases and J by 1 base, with 15 bases between the two germline ends.